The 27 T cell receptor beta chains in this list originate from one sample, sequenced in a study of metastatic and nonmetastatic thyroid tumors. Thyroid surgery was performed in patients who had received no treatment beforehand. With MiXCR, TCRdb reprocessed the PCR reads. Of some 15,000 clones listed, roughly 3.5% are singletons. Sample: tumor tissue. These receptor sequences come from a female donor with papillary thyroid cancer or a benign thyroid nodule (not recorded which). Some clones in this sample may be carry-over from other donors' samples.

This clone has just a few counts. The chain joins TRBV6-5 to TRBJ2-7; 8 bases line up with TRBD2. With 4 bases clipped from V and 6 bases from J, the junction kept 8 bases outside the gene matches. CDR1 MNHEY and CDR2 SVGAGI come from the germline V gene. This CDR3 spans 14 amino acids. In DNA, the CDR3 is TGTGCCAGCAGTTTCAGGACTAGCCGAGGCGAGCAGTACTTC. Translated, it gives CASSFRTSRGEQYF.

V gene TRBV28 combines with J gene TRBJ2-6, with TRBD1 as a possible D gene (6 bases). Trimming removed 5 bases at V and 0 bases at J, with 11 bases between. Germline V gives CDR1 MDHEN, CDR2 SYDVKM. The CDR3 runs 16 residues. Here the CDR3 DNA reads TGTGCCAGCAGTGACAGGTCCTACTCTGGGGCCAACGTCCTGACTTTC. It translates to CASSDRSYSGANVLTF.

The CDR3 here is CASSFQQGGQPQHF. CDR3 DNA: TGTGCCAGCAGTTTCCAACAGGGAGGTCAGCCCCAGCATTTT. This chain links TRBV12-3 or TRBV12-4 with TRBJ1-5, with a tentative D call TRBD1 (6 bases). V lost 3 bases to trimming and J lost 6 bases, with 12 bases between them. This CDR3 is built from 14 residues.

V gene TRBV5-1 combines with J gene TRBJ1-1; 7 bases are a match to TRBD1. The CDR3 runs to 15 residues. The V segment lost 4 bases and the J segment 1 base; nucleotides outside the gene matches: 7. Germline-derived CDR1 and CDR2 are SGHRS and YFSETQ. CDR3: CASSPGQDANTEAFF. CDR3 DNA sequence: TGCGCCAGCAGCCCCGGACAGGATGCGAACACTGAAGCTTTCTTT.

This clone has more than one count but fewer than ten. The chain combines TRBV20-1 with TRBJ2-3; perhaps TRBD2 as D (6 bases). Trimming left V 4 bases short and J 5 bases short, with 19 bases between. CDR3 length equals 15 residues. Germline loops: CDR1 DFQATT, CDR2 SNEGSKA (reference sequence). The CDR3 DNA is TGCAGTGCTATGGCGACTAGTCGTACTTTAGATACGCAGTATTTT. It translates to CSAMATSRTLDTQYF.

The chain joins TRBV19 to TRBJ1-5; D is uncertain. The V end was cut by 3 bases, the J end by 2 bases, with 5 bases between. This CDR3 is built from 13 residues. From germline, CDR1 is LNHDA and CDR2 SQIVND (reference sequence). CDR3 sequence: CASSMGGNQPQHF. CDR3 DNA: TGTGCCAGTAGTATGGGTGGCAATCAGCCCCAGCATTTT.

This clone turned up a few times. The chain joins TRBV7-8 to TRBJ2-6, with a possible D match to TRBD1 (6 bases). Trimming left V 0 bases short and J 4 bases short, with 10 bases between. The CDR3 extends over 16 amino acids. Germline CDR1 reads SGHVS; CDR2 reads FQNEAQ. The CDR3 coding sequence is TGTGCCAGCAGCTTAGCGCTGGGGGCCGGGGCCAACGTCCTGACTTTC. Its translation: CASSLALGAGANVLTF.

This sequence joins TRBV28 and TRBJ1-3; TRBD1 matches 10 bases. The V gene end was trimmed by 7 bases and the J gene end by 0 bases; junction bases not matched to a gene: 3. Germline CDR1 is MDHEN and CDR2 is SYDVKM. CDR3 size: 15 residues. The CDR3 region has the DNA TGTGCCAGCACGGGACAGGGGAGCTCTGGAAACACCATATATTTT. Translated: CASTGQGSSGNTIYF.

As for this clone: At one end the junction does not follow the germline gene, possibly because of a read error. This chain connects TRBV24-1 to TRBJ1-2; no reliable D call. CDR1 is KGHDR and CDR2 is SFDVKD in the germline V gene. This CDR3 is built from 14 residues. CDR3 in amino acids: CATSHLGSNYGYTF. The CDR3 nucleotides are TGTGCCACCAGTCATTTGGGATCTAACTATGGCTACACCTTC.

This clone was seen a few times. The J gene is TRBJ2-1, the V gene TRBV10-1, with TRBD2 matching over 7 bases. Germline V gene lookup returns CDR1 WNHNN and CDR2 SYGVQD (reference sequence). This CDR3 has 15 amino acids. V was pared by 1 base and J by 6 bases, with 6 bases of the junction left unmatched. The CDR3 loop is CASSEWASGVNEQFF. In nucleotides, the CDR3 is TGCGCCAGCAGTGAGTGGGCTAGCGGAGTCAATGAGCAGTTCTTC.

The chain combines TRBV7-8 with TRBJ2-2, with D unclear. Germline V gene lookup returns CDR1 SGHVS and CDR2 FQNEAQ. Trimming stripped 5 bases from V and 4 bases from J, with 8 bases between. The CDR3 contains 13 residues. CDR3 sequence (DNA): TGTGCCAGCAGCCCCGTCCTCACCGGGGAGCTGTTTTTT. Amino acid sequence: CASSPVLTGELFF.

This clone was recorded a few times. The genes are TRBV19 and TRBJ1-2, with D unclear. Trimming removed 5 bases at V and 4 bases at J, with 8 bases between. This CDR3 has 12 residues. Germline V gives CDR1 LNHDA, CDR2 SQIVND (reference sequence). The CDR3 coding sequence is TGTGCCAGTAGTCGGGCAGTCTATGGCTACACCTTC. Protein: CASSRAVYGYTF. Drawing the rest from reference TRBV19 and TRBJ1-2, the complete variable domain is DGGITQSPKYLFRKEGQNVTLSCEQNLNHDAMYWYRQDPGQGLRLIYYSQIVNDFQKGDIAEGYSVSREKKESFPLTVTSAQKNPTAFYLCASSRAVYGYTFGSGTRLTVV.

CDR3 residues: CASRSGRVDTQYF. CDR3 nucleotide sequence: TGTGCCAGCCGCTCCGGGAGGGTAGATACGCAGTATTTT. The chain has TRBV12-3 or TRBV12-4 and TRBJ2-3; 8 bases align to TRBD2. The CDR3 has 13 amino acids. V was clipped by 8 bases and J by 5 bases; unmatched bases: 6.

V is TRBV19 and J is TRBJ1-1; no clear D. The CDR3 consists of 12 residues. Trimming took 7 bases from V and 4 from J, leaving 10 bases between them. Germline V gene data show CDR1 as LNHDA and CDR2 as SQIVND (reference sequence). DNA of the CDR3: TGTGCCAGTAATTTCTGGGGCACTGAAGCTTTCTTT. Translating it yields CASNFWGTEAFF.

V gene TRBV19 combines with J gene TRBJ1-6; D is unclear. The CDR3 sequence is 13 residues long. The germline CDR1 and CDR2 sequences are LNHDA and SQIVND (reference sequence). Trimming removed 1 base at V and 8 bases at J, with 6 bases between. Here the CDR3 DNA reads TGTGCCAGTAGTATAGCCGCGGATTCACCCCTCCACTTT. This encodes CASSIAADSPLHF. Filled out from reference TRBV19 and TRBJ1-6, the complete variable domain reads DGGITQSPKYLFRKEGQNVTLSCEQNLNHDAMYWYRQDPGQGLRLIYYSQIVNDFQKGDIAEGYSVSREKKESFPLTVTSAQKNPTAFYLCASSIAADSPLHFGNGTRLTVT.

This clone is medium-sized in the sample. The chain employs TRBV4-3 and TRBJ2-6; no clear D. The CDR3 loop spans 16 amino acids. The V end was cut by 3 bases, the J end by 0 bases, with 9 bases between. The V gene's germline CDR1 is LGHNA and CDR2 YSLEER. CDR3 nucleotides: TGCGCCAGCAGCCAGACGTTCCTCTCTGGGGCCAACGTCCTGACTTTC. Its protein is CASSQTFLSGANVLTF.

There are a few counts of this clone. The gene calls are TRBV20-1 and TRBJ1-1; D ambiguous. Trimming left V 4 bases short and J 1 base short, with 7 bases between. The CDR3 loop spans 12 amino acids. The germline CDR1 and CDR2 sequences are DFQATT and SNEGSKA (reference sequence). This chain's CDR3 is CSANKRNTEAFF. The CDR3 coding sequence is TGCAGTGCTAATAAGAGGAACACTGAAGCTTTCTTT.

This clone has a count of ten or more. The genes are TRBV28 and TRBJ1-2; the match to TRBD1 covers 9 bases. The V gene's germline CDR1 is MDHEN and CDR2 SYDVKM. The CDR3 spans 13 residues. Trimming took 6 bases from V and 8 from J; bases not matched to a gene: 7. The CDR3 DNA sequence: TGTGCCAGCAGAGGGACAGGGACGACGGGCTACACCTTC. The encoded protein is CASRGTGTTGYTF.

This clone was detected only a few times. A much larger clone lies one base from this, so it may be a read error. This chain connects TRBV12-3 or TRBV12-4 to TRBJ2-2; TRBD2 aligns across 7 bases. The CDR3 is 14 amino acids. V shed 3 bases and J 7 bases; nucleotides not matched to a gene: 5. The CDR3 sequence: CASSLSSGSGELFF. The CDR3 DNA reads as TGTGCCAGCAGTTTGTCTAGCGGAAGCGGGGAGCTGTTTTTT.

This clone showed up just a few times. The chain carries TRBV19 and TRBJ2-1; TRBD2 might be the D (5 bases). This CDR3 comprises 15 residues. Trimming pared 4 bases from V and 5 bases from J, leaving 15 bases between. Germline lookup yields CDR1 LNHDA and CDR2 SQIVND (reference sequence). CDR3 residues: CASSTSLDWNNEQFF. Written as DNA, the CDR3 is TGTGCCAGTAGTACATCCCTGGACTGGAACAATGAGCAGTTCTTC.

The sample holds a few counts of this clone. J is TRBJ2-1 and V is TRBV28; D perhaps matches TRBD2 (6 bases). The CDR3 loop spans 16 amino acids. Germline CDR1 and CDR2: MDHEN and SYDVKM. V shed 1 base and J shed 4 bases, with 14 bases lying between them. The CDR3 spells CASSLSRGGLYNEQFF. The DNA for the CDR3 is TGTGCCAGCAGTTTATCGCGTGGGGGGTTGTACAATGAGCAGTTCTTC.

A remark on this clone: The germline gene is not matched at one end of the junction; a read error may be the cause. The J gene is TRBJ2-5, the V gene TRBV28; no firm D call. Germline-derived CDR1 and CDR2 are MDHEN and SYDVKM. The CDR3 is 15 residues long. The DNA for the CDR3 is TGTGCCAGCAGTTTTTTAACATGCCGCCAAGATACCCAGTACTTC. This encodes CASSFLTCRQDTQYF. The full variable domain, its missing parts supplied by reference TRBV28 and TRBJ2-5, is DVKVTQSSRYLVKRTGEKVFLECVQDMDHENMFWYRQDPGLGLRLIYFSYDVKMKEKGDIPEGYSVSREKKERFSLILESASTNQTSMYLCASSFLTCRQDTQYFGPGTRLLVL.

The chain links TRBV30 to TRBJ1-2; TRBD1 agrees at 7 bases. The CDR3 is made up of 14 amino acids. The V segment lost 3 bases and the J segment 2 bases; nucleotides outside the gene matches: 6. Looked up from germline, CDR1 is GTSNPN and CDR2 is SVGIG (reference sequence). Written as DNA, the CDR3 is TGTGCCTGGAGCACTAAGACAGGGAACTATGGCTACACCTTC. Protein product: CAWSTKTGNYGYTF. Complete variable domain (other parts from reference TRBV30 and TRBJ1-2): SQTIHQWPATLVQPVGSPLSLECTVEGTSNPNLYWYRQAAGRGLQLLFYSVGIGQISSEVPQNLSASRPQDRQFILSSKKLLLSDSGFYLCAWSTKTGNYGYTFGSGTRLTVV.

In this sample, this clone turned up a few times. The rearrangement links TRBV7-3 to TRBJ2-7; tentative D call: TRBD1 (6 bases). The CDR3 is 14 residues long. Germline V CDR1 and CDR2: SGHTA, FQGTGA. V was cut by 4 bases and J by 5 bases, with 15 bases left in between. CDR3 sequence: CASSSVYHRDEQYV. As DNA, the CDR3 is TGTGCCAGCAGCTCCGTTTACCACAGGGACGAGCAGTACGTC.

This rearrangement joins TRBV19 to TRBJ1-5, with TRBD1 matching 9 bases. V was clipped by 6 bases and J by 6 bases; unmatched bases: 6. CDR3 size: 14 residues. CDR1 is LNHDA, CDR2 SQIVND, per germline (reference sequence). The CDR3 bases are TGTGCCAGTAGGGACAGGGGTTTCGGTCAGCCCCAGCATTTT. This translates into CASRDRGFGQPQHF.

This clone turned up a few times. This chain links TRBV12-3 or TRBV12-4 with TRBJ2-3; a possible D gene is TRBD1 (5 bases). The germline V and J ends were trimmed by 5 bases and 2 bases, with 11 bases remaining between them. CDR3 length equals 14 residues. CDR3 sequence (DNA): TGTGCCAGCAGTCCGTGGGGCGTCACAGATACGCAGTATTTT. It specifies CASSPWGVTDTQYF.

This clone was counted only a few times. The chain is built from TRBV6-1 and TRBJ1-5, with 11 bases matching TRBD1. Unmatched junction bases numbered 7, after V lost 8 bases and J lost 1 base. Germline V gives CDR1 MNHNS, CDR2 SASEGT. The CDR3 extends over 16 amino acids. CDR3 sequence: CASLGTGGGSNQPQHF. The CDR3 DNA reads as TGTGCCAGCTTAGGGACAGGGGGGGGGAGCAATCAGCCCCAGCATTTT.